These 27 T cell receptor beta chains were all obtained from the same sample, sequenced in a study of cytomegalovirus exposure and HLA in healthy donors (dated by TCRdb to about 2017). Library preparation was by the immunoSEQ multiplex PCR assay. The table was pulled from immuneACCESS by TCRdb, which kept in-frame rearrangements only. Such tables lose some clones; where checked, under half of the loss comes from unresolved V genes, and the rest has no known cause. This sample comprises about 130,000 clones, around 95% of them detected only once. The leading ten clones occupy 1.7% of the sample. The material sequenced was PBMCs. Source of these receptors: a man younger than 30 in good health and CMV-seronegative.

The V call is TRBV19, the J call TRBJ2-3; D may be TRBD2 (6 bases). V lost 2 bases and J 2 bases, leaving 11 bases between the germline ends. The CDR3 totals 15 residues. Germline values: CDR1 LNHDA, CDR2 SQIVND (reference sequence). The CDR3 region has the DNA TGTGCCAGTAGTATAAATGGGGGACTCACAGATACGCAGTATTTT. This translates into CASSINGGLTDTQYF.

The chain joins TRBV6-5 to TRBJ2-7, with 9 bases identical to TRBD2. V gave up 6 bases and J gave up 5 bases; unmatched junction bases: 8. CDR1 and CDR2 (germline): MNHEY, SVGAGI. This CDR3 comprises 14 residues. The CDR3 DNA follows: TGTGCCAGCAGCCGAGTGGCGGGAGGGAACGAGCAGTACTTC. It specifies CASSRVAGGNEQYF.

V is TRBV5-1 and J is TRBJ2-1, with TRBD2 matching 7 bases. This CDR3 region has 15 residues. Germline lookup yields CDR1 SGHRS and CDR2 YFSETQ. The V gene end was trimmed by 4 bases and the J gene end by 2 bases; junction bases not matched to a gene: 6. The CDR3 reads CASSPLGGTYNEQFF. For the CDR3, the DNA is TGCGCCAGCAGCCCCCTGGGGGGGACCTACAATGAGCAGTTCTTC.

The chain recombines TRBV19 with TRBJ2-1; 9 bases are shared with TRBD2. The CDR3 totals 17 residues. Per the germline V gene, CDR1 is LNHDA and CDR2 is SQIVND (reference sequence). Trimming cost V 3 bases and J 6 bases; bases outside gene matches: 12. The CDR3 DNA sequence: TGTGCCAGTAGTATGTATAGCGGGAGTAGGGTTTTCAATGAGCAGTTCTTC. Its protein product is CASSMYSGSRVFNEQFF.

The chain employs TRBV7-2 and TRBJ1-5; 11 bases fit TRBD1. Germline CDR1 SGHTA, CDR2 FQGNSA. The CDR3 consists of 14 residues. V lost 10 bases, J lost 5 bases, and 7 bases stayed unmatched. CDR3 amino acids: CATQLDRGHQPQHF. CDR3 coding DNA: TGTGCCACCCAGTTGGACAGGGGGCATCAGCCCCAGCATTTT.

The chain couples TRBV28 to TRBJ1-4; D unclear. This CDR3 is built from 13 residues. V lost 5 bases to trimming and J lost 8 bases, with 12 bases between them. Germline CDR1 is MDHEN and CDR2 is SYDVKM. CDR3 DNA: TGTGCCAGCAGTCCCGGGCGAGGGGAAAAACTGTTTTTT. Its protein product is CASSPGRGEKLFF.

The CDR3 is CSVEGLNTGELFF. CDR3 nucleotides: TGCAGCGTTGAAGGTCTCAACACCGGGGAGCTGTTTTTT. V usage is TRBV29-1 and J usage is TRBJ2-2; D not certain. Deletions cut 1 base from V and 2 bases from J, with 5 bases between. Germline CDR1 reads SQVTM; CDR2 reads ANQGSEA. The CDR3 extends over 13 amino acids.

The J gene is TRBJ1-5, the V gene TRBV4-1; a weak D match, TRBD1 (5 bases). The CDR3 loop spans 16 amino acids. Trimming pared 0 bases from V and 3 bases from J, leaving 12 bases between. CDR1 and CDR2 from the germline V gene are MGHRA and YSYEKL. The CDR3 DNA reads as TGCGCCAGCAGCCAAGAGATCCAGGGTCCCAATCAGCCCCAGCATTTT. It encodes CASSQEIQGPNQPQHF.

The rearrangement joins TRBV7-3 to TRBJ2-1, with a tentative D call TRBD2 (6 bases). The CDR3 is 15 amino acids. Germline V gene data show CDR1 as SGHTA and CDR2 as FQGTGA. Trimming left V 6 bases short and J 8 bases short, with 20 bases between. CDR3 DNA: TGTGCCAGCAGTTTACTCGGGACTCCCACGGATGAGCAGTTCTTC. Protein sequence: CASSLLGTPTDEQFF.

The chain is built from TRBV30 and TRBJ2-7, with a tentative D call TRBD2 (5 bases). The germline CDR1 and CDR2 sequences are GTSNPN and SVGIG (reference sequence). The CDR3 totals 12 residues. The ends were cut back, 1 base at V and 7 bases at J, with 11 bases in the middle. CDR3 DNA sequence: TGTGCCTGGAGTGGCGGGCCTCGAGAGCAGTACTTC. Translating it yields CAWSGGPREQYF.

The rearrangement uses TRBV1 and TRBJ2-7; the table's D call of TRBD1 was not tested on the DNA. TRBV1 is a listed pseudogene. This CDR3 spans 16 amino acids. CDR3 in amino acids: CTSSPAGRQVNYEQYF. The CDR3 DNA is TGCACCAGCAGCCCGGCCGGTAGACAGGTCAACTACGAGCAGTACTTC.

CDR3 coding DNA: TGTGCCAGCAGTCTTAGCGGGAGTAGGACAGATACGCAGTATTTT. Translation gives CASSLSGSRTDTQYF. V is TRBV7-3 and J is TRBJ2-3; 9 bases line up with TRBD2. V was pared by 6 bases and J by 3 bases, with 7 bases of the junction left unmatched. CDR3 length: 15 residues. In germline, CDR1 is SGHTA, CDR2 FQGTGA.

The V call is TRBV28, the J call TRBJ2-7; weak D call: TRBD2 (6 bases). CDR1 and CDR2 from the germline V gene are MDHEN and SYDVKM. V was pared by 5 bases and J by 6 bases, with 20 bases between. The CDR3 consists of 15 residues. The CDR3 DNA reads TGTGCCAGCAGTCCTCCGGGACTCTTTCAACGCGAGCAGTACTTC. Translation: CASSPPGLFQREQYF. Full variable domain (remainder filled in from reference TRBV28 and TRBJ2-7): DVKVTQSSRYLVKRTGEKVFLECVQDMDHENMFWYRQDPGLGLRLIYFSYDVKMKEKGDIPEGYSVSREKKERFSLILESASTNQTSMYLCASSPPGLFQREQYFGPGTRLTVT.

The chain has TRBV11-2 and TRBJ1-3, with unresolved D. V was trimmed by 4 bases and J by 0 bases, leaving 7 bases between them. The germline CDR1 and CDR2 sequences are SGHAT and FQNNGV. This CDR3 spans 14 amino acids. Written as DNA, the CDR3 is TGTGCCAGCAGCTCCCCCTCCTCTGGAAACACCATATATTTT. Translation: CASSSPSSGNTIYF.

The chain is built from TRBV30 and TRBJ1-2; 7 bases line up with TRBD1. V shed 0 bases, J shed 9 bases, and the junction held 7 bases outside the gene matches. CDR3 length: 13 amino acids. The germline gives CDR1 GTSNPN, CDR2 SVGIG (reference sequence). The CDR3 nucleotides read TGTGCCTGGAGTGTAGGGGGCCTGGGGAGCTACACCTTC. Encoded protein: CAWSVGGLGSYTF.

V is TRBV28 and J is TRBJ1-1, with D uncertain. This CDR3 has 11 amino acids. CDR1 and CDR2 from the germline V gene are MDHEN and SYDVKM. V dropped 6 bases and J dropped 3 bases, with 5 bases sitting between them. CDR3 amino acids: CASSTYTEAFF. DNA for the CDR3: TGTGCCAGCAGCACTTACACTGAAGCTTTCTTT.

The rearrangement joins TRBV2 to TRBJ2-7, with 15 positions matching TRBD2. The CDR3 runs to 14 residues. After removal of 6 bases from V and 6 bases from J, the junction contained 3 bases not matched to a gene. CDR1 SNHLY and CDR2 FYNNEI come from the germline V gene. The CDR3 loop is CASRTGLAGGEQYF. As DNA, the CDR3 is TGTGCCAGCAGGACGGGACTAGCGGGAGGCGAGCAGTACTTC. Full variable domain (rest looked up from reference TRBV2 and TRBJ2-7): EPEVTQTPSHQVTQMGQEVILRCVPISNHLYFYWYRQILGQKVEFLVSFYNNEISEKSEIFDDQFSVERPDGSNFTLKIRSTKLEDSAMYFCASRTGLAGGEQYFGPGTRLTVT.

For the CDR3, the DNA is TGTGCCAGCAGCCCGGCAGGGCGTGACACTGAAGCTTTCTTT. It encodes CASSPAGRDTEAFF. V and J are TRBV28 and TRBJ1-1, with D possibly matching TRBD1 (5 bases). CDR3 length: 14 amino acids. The germline CDR1 and CDR2 sequences are MDHEN and SYDVKM. V shed 6 bases and J shed 3 bases, with 14 bases lying between them.

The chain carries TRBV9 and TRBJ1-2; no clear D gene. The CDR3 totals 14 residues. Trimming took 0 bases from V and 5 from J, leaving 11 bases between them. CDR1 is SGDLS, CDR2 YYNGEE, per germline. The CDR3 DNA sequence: TGTGCCAGCAGCGTAGATGCGGGGAGATATGGCTACACCTTC. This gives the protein CASSVDAGRYGYTF.

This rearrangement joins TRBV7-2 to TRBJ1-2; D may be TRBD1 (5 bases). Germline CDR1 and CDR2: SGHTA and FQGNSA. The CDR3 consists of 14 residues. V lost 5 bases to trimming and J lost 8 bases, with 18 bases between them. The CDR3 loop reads CASSPDLGGGGYTF. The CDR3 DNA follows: TGTGCCAGCAGCCCCGATCTTGGGGGAGGGGGCTACACCTTC.

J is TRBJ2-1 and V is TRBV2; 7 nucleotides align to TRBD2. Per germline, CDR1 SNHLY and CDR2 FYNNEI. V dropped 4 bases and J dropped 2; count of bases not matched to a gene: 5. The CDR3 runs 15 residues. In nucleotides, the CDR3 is TGTGCCAGCAGTGTCCTAGCGGCCACCTACAATGAGCAGTTCTTC. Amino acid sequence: CASSVLAATYNEQFF.

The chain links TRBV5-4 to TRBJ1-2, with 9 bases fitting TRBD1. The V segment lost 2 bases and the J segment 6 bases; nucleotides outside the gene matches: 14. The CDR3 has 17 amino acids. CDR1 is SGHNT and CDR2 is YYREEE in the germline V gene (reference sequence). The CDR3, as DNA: TGTGCCAGCAGCTTTCTACAGGGGGCGAGCGGTATAAATGGCTACACCTTC. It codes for CASSFLQGASGINGYTF.

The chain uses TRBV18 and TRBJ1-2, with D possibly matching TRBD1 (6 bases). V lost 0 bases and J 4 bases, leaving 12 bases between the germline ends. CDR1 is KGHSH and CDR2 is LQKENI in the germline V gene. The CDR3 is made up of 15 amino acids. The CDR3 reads CASSPPRTALYGYTF. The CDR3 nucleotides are TGTGCCAGCTCACCACCGCGGACAGCACTCTATGGCTACACCTTC.

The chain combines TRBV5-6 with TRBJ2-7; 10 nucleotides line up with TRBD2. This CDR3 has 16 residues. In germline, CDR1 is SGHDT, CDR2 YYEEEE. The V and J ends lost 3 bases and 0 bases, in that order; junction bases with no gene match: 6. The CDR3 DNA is TGTGCCAGCAGCTCGGTCGGACTAGCGGCCTCCTACGAGCAGTACTTC. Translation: CASSSVGLAASYEQYF.

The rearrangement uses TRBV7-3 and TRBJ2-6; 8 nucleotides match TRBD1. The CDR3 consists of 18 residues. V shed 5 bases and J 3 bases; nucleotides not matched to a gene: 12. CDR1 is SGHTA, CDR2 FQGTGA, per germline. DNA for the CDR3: TGTGCCAGCAGCCCGTCGGACAGGGAAGGCTTTGGGGCCAACGTCCTGACTTTC. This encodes CASSPSDREGFGANVLTF.

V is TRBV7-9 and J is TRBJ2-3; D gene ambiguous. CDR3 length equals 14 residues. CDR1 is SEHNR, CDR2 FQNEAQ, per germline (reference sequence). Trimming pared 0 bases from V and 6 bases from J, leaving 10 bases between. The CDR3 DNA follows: TGTGCCAGCAGCTTAGCGATGCTCGGGGATACGCAGTATTTT. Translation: CASSLAMLGDTQYF. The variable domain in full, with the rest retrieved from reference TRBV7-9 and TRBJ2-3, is DTGVSQNPRHKITKRGQNVTFRCDPISEHNRLYWYRQTLGQGPEFLTYFQNEAQLEKSRLLSDRFSAERPKGSFSTLEIQRTEQGDSAMYLCASSLAMLGDTQYFGPGTRLTVL.

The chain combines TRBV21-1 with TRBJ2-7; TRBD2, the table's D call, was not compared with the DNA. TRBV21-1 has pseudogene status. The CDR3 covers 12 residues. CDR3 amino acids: CATEGAGAEQYF. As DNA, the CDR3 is TGTGCCACGGAGGGAGCGGGAGCCGAGCAGTACTTC.